This passage covers 30 T cell receptor beta chains from one sample sequenced in a study of cytotoxic CD8 clonotypes in ibrutinib-treated CLL (dated by TCRdb to about 2021). Library construction relied on the immunoSEQ multiplex PCR assay. TCRdb limited this immuneACCESS table to in-frame rearrangements with V and J called. A share of clones is missing; checked studies link under half to unresolved V genes, and the rest is unexplained. The table for this sample lists hundreds of thousands of clones; roughly 80% of them were counted only once. The ten largest clones add up to 6.5% to 8% of the sample. The specimen was PBMCs, collected before ibrutinib treatment. The receptors derive from a human donor with chronic lymphocytic leukemia.

The J gene is TRBJ2-2, the V gene TRBV29-1; 10 bases fit TRBD2. CDR3 length: 15 residues. Unmatched junction bases numbered 8, after V lost 5 bases and J lost 5 bases. Germline assignment: CDR1 SQVTM and CDR2 ANQGSEA. DNA of the CDR3: TGCAGCGTTAATACCGGGACTAGCGTTACCGGGGAGCTGTTTTTT. This codes for CSVNTGTSVTGELFF.

The chain employs TRBV7-2 and TRBJ2-7; D may be TRBD2 (5 bases). In germline, CDR1 is SGHTA, CDR2 FQGNSA. V lost 5 bases and J 3 bases, leaving 17 bases between the germline ends. The CDR3 sequence is 15 residues long. DNA of the CDR3: TGTGCCAGCAGCCCAAGTGCGAGCGGCCACTACGAGCAGTACTTC. Amino acids: CASSPSASGHYEQYF.

This clone was counted between two and nine times. V gene TRBV7-9 combines with J gene TRBJ2-1; D unclear. V lost 3 bases, J lost 5 bases, and 2 bases lay in between. CDR1 and CDR2 (germline): SEHNR, FQNEAQ (reference sequence). CDR3 length equals 11 residues. The CDR3 spells CASSLDNEQFF. The CDR3 DNA is TGTGCCAGCAGCTTGGACAATGAGCAGTTCTTC.

This clone was observed once. CDR3 sequence: CASRVLAGAEQFF. The CDR3 DNA sequence: TGTGCCAGCAGGGTCTTGGCGGGAGCTGAGCAGTTCTTC. The chain uses TRBV2 and TRBJ2-1; 7 bases align to TRBD2. The V gene end was trimmed by 6 bases and the J gene end by 9 bases; junction bases not matched to a gene: 8. CDR1 SNHLY and CDR2 FYNNEI come from the germline V gene. CDR3 length equals 13 residues.

The J gene is TRBJ2-7, the V gene TRBV27; no reliable D call. The ends were cut back, 3 bases at V and 3 bases at J, with 9 bases in the middle. There are 13 residues in the CDR3. The V gene's germline CDR1 is MNHEY and CDR2 SMNVEV (reference sequence). The DNA of the CDR3 is TGTGCCAGCAGTTTCGGGCAGTTCTACGAGCAGTACTTC. Its translation: CASSFGQFYEQYF.

The J gene is TRBJ2-3, the V gene TRBV7-2; 10 nucleotides line up with TRBD2. The CDR3 extends over 14 amino acids. Germline V gives CDR1 SGHTA, CDR2 FQGNSA. The V segment lost 10 bases and the J segment 1 base; nucleotides outside the gene matches: 5. This CDR3 reads CATEAGGGTDTQYF. The DNA of the CDR3 is TGTGCCACCGAAGCGGGAGGGGGCACAGATACGCAGTATTTT.

The rearrangement joins TRBV5-6 to TRBJ1-1; no firm D call. V lost 2 bases and J lost 1, with 6 bases in between. This CDR3 spans 13 amino acids. CDR1 and CDR2 from the germline V gene are SGHDT and YYEEEE. The CDR3: CASSFGENTEAFF. Here the CDR3 DNA reads TGTGCCAGCAGCTTCGGTGAGAACACTGAAGCTTTCTTT.

V gene TRBV30 combines with J gene TRBJ1-2; 12 bases fit TRBD1. Germline lookup yields CDR1 GTSNPN and CDR2 SVGIG (reference sequence). This CDR3 contains 14 residues. Trimming cost V 4 bases and J 6 bases; bases outside gene matches: 6. The CDR3 loop is CAWTRGTGGDGYTF. Written as DNA, the CDR3 is TGTGCCTGGACGCGAGGGACAGGGGGCGATGGCTACACCTTC.

This chain joins TRBV13 and TRBJ2-3; possibly TRBD1 for D (5 bases). The CDR3 runs 16 residues. V lost 5 bases and J 3 bases, leaving 18 bases between the germline ends. Germline CDR1 and CDR2: PRHDT and FYEKMQ (reference sequence). The CDR3 DNA reads as TGTGCCAGCAGCGAAGCGACAGTTAGAGGTACAGATACGCAGTATTTT. Its protein product is CASSEATVRGTDTQYF. The variable domain in full, with the rest retrieved from reference TRBV13 and TRBJ2-3, is AAGVIQSPRHLIKEKRETATLKCYPIPRHDTVYWYQQGPGQDPQFLISFYEKMQSDKGSIPDRFSAQQFSDYHSELNMSSLELGDSALYFCASSEATVRGTDTQYFGPGTRLTVL.

This clone was observed a handful of times. The rearrangement links TRBV7-2 to TRBJ1-1; D not certain. CDR1 and CDR2 (germline): SGHTA, FQGNSA. CDR3 length: 12 residues. Between the trimmed V and J ends, which lost 3 bases and 4 bases, there was a span of 6 bases. This chain's CDR3 is CASSFRSTEAFF. DNA for the CDR3: TGTGCCAGCAGCTTCAGGAGCACTGAAGCTTTCTTT.

The chain links TRBV7-6 to TRBJ2-5; the D call may be TRBD1 or TRBD2 (5 bases each). CDR3 length equals 16 residues. The V end lost 2 bases, the J end lost 4 bases, and 17 bases lay between the germline ends. CDR1 and CDR2 (germline): SGHVS, FNYEAQ. The CDR3 loop is CASSLLGRDGIETQYF. The CDR3 coding sequence is TGTGCCAGCAGCTTATTGGGTAGGGACGGTATAGAGACCCAGTACTTC. Together with reference TRBV7-6 and TRBJ2-5, the CDR3 gives the full variable domain: GAGVSQSPRYKVTKRGQDVALRCDPISGHVSLYWYRQALGQGPEFLTYFNYEAQQDKSGLPNDRFSAERPEGSISTLTIQRTEQRDSAMYRCASSLLGRDGIETQYFGPGTRLLVL.

The V gene is TRBV7-2, the J gene TRBJ2-3; 10 bases fit TRBD2. CDR1 and CDR2 (germline): SGHTA, FQGNSA. There are 16 residues in the CDR3. Unmatched junction bases numbered 6, after V lost 6 bases and J lost 0 bases. The CDR3 reads CASRSGLAESTDTQYF. In nucleotides, the CDR3 is TGTGCCAGCAGATCTGGACTAGCGGAAAGCACAGATACGCAGTATTTT.

V and J are TRBV5-6 and TRBJ1-2; D is ambiguous. The CDR3 extends over 17 amino acids. The V end was cut by 4 bases, the J end by 7 bases, with 26 bases between. The germline CDR1 and CDR2 sequences are SGHDT and YYEEEE. Here the CDR3 DNA reads TGTGCCAGCAGCGCCAGTGGCCGAACGAAAAGGAAAGGTGGCTACACCTTC. It translates to CASSASGRTKRKGGYTF.

This clone was seen only once. V usage is TRBV18 and J usage is TRBJ2-3; TRBD1 aligns across 8 bases. This CDR3 is built from 17 residues. CDR1 is KGHSH, CDR2 LQKENI, per germline. The trim removed 5 bases at V and 1 base at J, leaving 11 bases unmatched. CDR3 sequence (DNA): TGTGCCAGCTCAACCTTCAGGCCGGGACAGGGCACAGATACGCAGTATTTT. Protein: CASSTFRPGQGTDTQYF.

J is TRBJ2-7 and V is TRBV21-1. TRBV21-1 is recorded as a pseudogene. CDR3 length: 15 residues. This chain's CDR3 is CASSNKGRLPYEQYF. As DNA, the CDR3 is TGTGCCAGCAGCAATAAGGGCAGGCTTCCCTACGAGCAGTACTTC.

The chain combines TRBV5-1 with TRBJ2-1; no clear D. Germline V lookup: CDR1 SGHRS, CDR2 YFSETQ. This CDR3 region has 14 residues. Trimming pared 3 bases from V and 3 bases from J, leaving 10 bases between. The CDR3 coding sequence is TGCGCCAGCAGCTCGCTCTGGGACTACAATGAGCAGTTCTTC. Its protein product is CASSSLWDYNEQFF.

This clone was seen a few times. The J gene is TRBJ1-5, the V gene TRBV25-1, with 9 bases lining up with TRBD1. Looked up from germline, CDR1 is MGHDK and CDR2 is SYGVNS. Losses at the gene ends were 6 bases for V and 6 bases for J; bases not matched to a gene: 3. This CDR3 region has 13 residues. CDR3 sequence (DNA): TGTGCCAGCAGGGGACAGGGAAGTCAGCCCCAGCATTTT. As protein: CASRGQGSQPQHF.

The chain recombines TRBV18 with TRBJ2-5; TRBD1 aligns across 8 bases. Germline CDR1 reads KGHSH; CDR2 reads LQKENI. With V trimmed by 6 bases and J by 9 bases, 6 bases remained unmatched. The CDR3 runs to 12 residues. Here the CDR3 DNA reads TGTGCCAGCTCGGACAGGGTATTGGCCCAGTACTTC. Translation: CASSDRVLAQYF.

This clone was seen just once. V and J are TRBV14 and TRBJ2-7; D tentatively fits TRBD1 or TRBD2 (5 bases each). The germline V and J ends were trimmed by 2 bases and 6 bases, with 17 bases remaining between them. The germline V gene encodes CDR1 SGHDN and CDR2 FVKESK. The CDR3 consists of 15 residues. The CDR3 nucleotides read TGTGCCAGCAGCCAATACCGGGACCCTGTCCCCGAGCAGTACTTC. This gives the protein CASSQYRDPVPEQYF.

The chain employs TRBV14 and TRBJ2-7; a possible D gene is TRBD1 (5 bases). The CDR3 runs to 13 residues. Between the trimmed V and J ends, which lost 7 bases and 3 bases, there was a span of 13 bases. Germline V gene lookup returns CDR1 SGHDN and CDR2 FVKESK. The CDR3 loop reads CASTHRQGYEQYF. CDR3 nucleotide sequence: TGTGCCAGCACCCATCGGCAGGGCTACGAGCAGTACTTC. Full variable domain (missing parts from reference TRBV14 and TRBJ2-7): EAGVTQFPSHSVIEKGQTVTLRCDPISGHDNLYWYRRVMGKEIKFLLHFVKESKQDESGMPNNRFLAERTGGTYSTLKVQPAELEDSGVYFCASTHRQGYEQYFGPGTRLTVT.

The V call is TRBV9, the J call TRBJ2-7; perhaps TRBD2 as D (6 bases). The germline V gene encodes CDR1 SGDLS and CDR2 YYNGEE. Trimming pared 7 bases from V and 3 bases from J, leaving 11 bases between. This CDR3 region has 12 residues. In nucleotides, the CDR3 is TGTGCCAGCGGCCCTAGCGTCTACGAGCAGTACTTC. This gives the protein CASGPSVYEQYF. Filled out from reference TRBV9 and TRBJ2-7, the complete variable domain reads DSGVTQTPKHLITATGQRVTLRCSPRSGDLSVYWYQQSLDQGLQFLIQYYNGEERAKGNILERFSAQQFPDLHSELNLSSLELGDSALYFCASGPSVYEQYFGPGTRLTVT.

Only a few counts were recorded for this clone. CDR3 protein: CASSLDTNYGYTF. Here the CDR3 DNA reads TGTGCCAGCAGCTTAGATACTAACTATGGCTACACCTTC. V gene TRBV7-9 combines with J gene TRBJ1-2; D gene uncertain. Trimming removed 1 base from V and 0 bases from J, with 3 bases in between. The CDR3 is 13 residues long. CDR1 and CDR2 from the germline V gene are SEHNR and FQNEAQ (reference sequence).

The V and J genes are TRBV7-3 and TRBJ2-3; 10 nucleotides align to TRBD1. Germline loops: CDR1 SGHTA, CDR2 FQGTGA. V was clipped by 0 bases and J by 1 base; unmatched bases: 1. The CDR3 is made up of 16 amino acids. The CDR3, as DNA: TGTGCCAGCAGCTTAACCGGGACAGGGGGCACAGATACGCAGTATTTT. Its protein is CASSLTGTGGTDTQYF.

V usage is TRBV27 and J usage is TRBJ2-7, with D unclear. The germline gives CDR1 MNHEY, CDR2 SMNVEV (reference sequence). This CDR3 contains 13 residues. V lost 8 bases to trimming and J lost 0 bases, with 11 bases between them. CDR3 sequence: CASGFQRSYEQYF. CDR3 nucleotides: TGTGCCAGCGGGTTTCAACGCTCCTACGAGCAGTACTTC.

The chain has TRBV2 and TRBJ1-3; D gene uncertain. Germline CDR1 is SNHLY and CDR2 is FYNNEI. The CDR3 extends over 17 amino acids. Trimming shortened V by 5 bases and J by 0 bases, and 17 bases separated the two germline ends. The CDR3 DNA is TGTGCCAGCAGTACCCCCGGGAGCTCCTTCTCTGGAAACACCATATATTTT. Encoded protein: CASSTPGSSFSGNTIYF. Using reference TRBV2 and TRBJ1-3 for the parts outside the CDR3, the full variable domain is EPEVTQTPSHQVTQMGQEVILRCVPISNHLYFYWYRQILGQKVEFLVSFYNNEISEKSEIFDDQFSVERPDGSNFTLKIRSTKLEDSAMYFCASSTPGSSFSGNTIYFGEGSWLTVV.

This chain uses TRBV5-1 with TRBJ2-1, with TRBD1 as a possible D gene (6 bases). Looked up from germline, CDR1 is SGHRS and CDR2 is YFSETQ. V dropped 5 bases and J dropped 8 bases, with 11 bases sitting between them. The CDR3 runs to 12 residues. CDR3 nucleotide sequence: TGCGCCAGCAGGGCAGGGGCCCATGAGCAGTTCTTC. It yields the protein CASRAGAHEQFF.

The V and J genes are TRBV27 and TRBJ2-7; a possible D gene is TRBD1 (5 bases). V was trimmed by 4 bases and J by 3 bases, leaving 13 bases between them. This CDR3 spans 14 amino acids. Germline values: CDR1 MNHEY, CDR2 SMNVEV (reference sequence). Here the CDR3 DNA reads TGTGCCAGCAGTTCCCGCGACAGATACTACGAGCAGTACTTC. The encoded protein is CASSSRDRYYEQYF.

This chain links TRBV7-2 with TRBJ2-2, with D perhaps being TRBD1 or TRBD2 (6 bases each). The length of the CDR3 is 16 residues. V was pared by 5 bases and J by 2 bases, with 15 bases between. In germline, CDR1 is SGHTA, CDR2 FQGNSA. Here the CDR3 reads CASSPNGGTNTGELFF. CDR3 DNA: TGTGCCAGCAGCCCCAATGGCGGGACAAACACCGGGGAGCTGTTTTTT.

The chain employs TRBV9 and TRBJ1-6; tentatively, D is TRBD1 (5 bases). V lost 5 bases and J 10 bases, leaving 19 bases between the germline ends. Germline V gene data show CDR1 as SGDLS and CDR2 as YYNGEE. CDR3 length: 15 residues. CDR3: CASRKTGTDRSPLHF. In DNA, the CDR3 is TGTGCCAGCAGAAAGACCGGGACTGATAGATCACCCCTCCACTTT.

The V gene is TRBV5-4, the J gene TRBJ2-7; D possibly corresponds to TRBD2 (6 bases). Germline lookup yields CDR1 SGHNT and CDR2 YYREEE (reference sequence). CDR3 length: 16 amino acids. Deletions cut 4 bases from V and 0 bases from J, with 17 bases between. The CDR3 spells CASSHGLASSSYEQYF. CDR3 nucleotide sequence: TGTGCCAGCAGCCATGGGCTAGCGTCGAGCTCCTACGAGCAGTACTTC.